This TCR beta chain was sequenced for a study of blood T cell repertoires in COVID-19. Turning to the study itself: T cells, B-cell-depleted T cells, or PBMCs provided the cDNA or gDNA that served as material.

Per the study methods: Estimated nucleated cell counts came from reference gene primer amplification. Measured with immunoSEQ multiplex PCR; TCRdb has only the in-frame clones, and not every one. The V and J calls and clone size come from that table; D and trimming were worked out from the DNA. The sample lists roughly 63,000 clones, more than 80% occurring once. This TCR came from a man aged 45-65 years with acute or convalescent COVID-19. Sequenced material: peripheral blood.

This CDR3 reads CAISDRASGSGETQYF. In nucleotides, the CDR3 is TGTGCCATCAGTGATCGCGCTAGCGGGAGTGGCGAGACCCAGTACTTC. The chain carries TRBV10-3 and TRBJ2-5; 10 nucleotides line up with TRBD2. V dropped 3 bases and J dropped 5; count of bases not matched to a gene: 9. This CDR3 is built from 16 residues. Germline CDR1 ENHRY, CDR2 SYGVKD.